These T cell receptor beta chains were read from a single sample in a study of Ad26.COV2.S vaccination and SARS-CoV-2 variants. Only in-frame clones appear in the TCRdb table, and some are missing; sequencing was by immunoSEQ multiplex PCR. Counted here are 350,000 to 450,000 clones, 80% to 90% occurring once; the ten biggest clones make up roughly 7.4%. Sequencing used peripheral blood, obtained in a trial of Ad26.COV2.S vaccine versus placebo. The source is a person between 18 and 65 years old who received the Ad26.COV2.S COVID-19 vaccine or a placebo. Each CDR3 is given with its conserved first and last residue. The D gene is left open where the match is weak. Expanded clones get a size class; other rows say once, few or many, or leave the size out.

NA	TRBJ2-5	TRBV6-2/TRBV6-3	NA	CASSYTGLGTQYF	TGTGCCAGCAGTTACACCGGCCTGGGGACCCAGTACTTC
NA	TRBJ1-4	TRBV30	NA	CAWSVIGYATNEKLFF	TGTGCCTGGAGTGTAATAGGTTATGCAACTAATGAAAAACTGTTTTTT
TRBD1	TRBJ2-1	TRBV6-5	NA	CASRETGSPYNEQFF	TGTGCCAGCAGGGAGACAGGGAGCCCCTACAATGAGCAGTTCTTC
NA	TRBJ1-2	TRBV5-5	NA	CASSPGGASIYGYTF	TGTGCCAGCAGCCCGGGGGGGGCTAGTATCTATGGCTACACCTTC
NA	TRBJ1-5	TRBV9	NA	CASSRDGRSGSNQPQHF	TGTGCCAGCAGCCGGGACGGCCGATCGGGGAGCAATCAGCCCCAGCATTTT
TRBD2	TRBJ2-1	TRBV3-1/TRBV3-2	NA	CASSSRSGSSYNEQFF	TGTGCCAGCAGCTCCCGTAGCGGGAGCTCCTACAATGAGCAGTTCTTC
NA	TRBJ1-1	TRBV11-3	NA	CASGYQGNTEAFF	TGTGCCAGCGGGTATCAGGGTAACACTGAAGCTTTCTTT
NA	TRBJ1-1	TRBV19	NA	CASFRFPEAFF	TGTGCCAGTTTTAGGTTTCCTGAAGCTTTCTTT
NA	TRBJ1-6	TRBV6-2/TRBV6-3	NA	CASSYSQVPADSPLHF	TGTGCCAGCAGTTACTCCCAAGTCCCGGCAGATTCACCCCTCCACTTT
NA	TRBJ1-3	TRBV9	NA	CASSGLGSGNTIYF	TGTGCCAGCAGCGGCTTGGGTTCAGGAAACACCATATATTTT
NA	TRBJ2-1	TRBV30	NA	CTWRANYEQFF	TGTACCTGGAGGGCCAATTATGAGCAGTTCTTC
NA	TRBJ1-6	TRBV6-1	NA	CASSETQGYSPLHF	TGTGCCAGCAGTGAAACGCAGGGGTATTCACCCCTCCACTTT
TRBD1	TRBJ2-5	TRBV30	NA	CAWSATGGTQYF	TGTGCCTGGAGTGCCACAGGGGGGACCCAGTACTTC
NA	TRBJ1-1	TRBV5-1	NA	CASSLSPVNTEAFF	TGCGCCAGCAGCTTGTCCCCTGTGAACACTGAAGCTTTCTTT
TRBD1	TRBJ1-2	TRBV4-3	NA	CASSQRTGYNYGYTF	TGCGCCAGCAGCCAGAGGACAGGCTATAACTATGGCTACACCTTC
TRBD1	TRBJ2-2	TRBV24-1	NA	CATSDKPGQGITGELFF	TGTGCCACCAGTGATAAACCGGGACAGGGCATTACCGGGGAGCTGTTTTTT
TRBD1	TRBJ1-2	TRBV5-4	NA	CASSFGQGDYGYTF	TGTGCCAGCAGCTTTGGACAGGGGGACTATGGCTACACCTTC
TRBD1	TRBJ2-3	TRBV5-1	NA	CASSPTGGMTQYF	TGCGCCAGCAGCCCCACAGGGGGGATGACGCAGTATTTT
NA	TRBJ1-5	TRBV5-6	NA	CASSLAPYSNQPQHF	TGTGCCAGCAGCTTGGCCCCTTATAGCAATCAGCCCCAGCATTTT
TRBD1	TRBJ2-1	TRBV7-9	NA	CASSLETGFHNEQFF	TGTGCCAGCAGCTTAGAGACAGGGTTTCACAATGAGCAGTTCTTC
TRBD1	TRBJ1-1	TRBV2	NA	CASSGQGVPEAFF	TGTGCCAGCAGTGGACAGGGAGTCCCTGAAGCTTTCTTT
NA	TRBJ1-1	TRBV9	NA	CASSGLQNTEAFF	TGTGCCAGCAGCGGTCTCCAGAACACTGAAGCTTTCTTT
TRBD2	TRBJ2-7	TRBV5-6	NA	CASSLVGEGEQYF	TGTGCCAGCAGCTTGGTCGGGGAGGGCGAGCAGTACTTC
NA	TRBJ2-1	TRBV11-3	NA	CASSLAGTQYNEQFF	TGTGCCAGCAGCTTAGCGGGGACTCAATACAATGAGCAGTTCTTC
NA	TRBJ1-2	TRBV6-5	NA	CASSAYRDLYGYTF	TGTGCCAGCAGCGCTTACCGGGACCTATATGGCTACACCTTC
TRBD2	TRBJ2-1	TRBV9	NA	CASSVELAGGPQFF	TGTGCCAGCAGCGTAGAACTAGCGGGGGGGCCGCAGTTCTTC
TRBD1	TRBJ1-5	TRBV7-2	few	CASSPRGGHDQPQHF	TGTGCCAGCAGCCCTAGAGGGGGCCATGATCAGCCCCAGCATTTT
NA	TRBJ1-2	TRBV11-1	NA	CASSLAVGYGYTF	TGTGCCAGCAGCTTAGCAGTGGGCTATGGCTACACCTTC
NA	TRBJ2-7	TRBV7-2	NA	CASSLAILDYEQYF	TGTGCCAGCAGCTTAGCCATTCTTGACTACGAGCAGTACTTC
TRBD1	TRBJ1-6	TRBV7-2	NA	CASSVYRGGDSPLHF	TGTGCCAGCAGCGTGTACAGGGGCGGGGATTCACCCCTCCACTTT
TRBD2	TRBJ2-5	TRBV12-5	NA	CASGLVAGVRETQYF	TGTGCTAGTGGTTTGGTAGCGGGAGTTAGAGAGACCCAGTACTTC
NA	TRBJ1-1	TRBV19	NA	CASSWNPGATEAFF	TGTGCCAGTAGTTGGAACCCGGGGGCGACTGAAGCTTTCTTT
TRBD2	TRBJ2-7	TRBV9	NA	CASSVGLAGEYNNEQYF	TGTGCCAGCAGCGTAGGTCTAGCGGGGGAGTATAATAACGAGCAGTACTTC